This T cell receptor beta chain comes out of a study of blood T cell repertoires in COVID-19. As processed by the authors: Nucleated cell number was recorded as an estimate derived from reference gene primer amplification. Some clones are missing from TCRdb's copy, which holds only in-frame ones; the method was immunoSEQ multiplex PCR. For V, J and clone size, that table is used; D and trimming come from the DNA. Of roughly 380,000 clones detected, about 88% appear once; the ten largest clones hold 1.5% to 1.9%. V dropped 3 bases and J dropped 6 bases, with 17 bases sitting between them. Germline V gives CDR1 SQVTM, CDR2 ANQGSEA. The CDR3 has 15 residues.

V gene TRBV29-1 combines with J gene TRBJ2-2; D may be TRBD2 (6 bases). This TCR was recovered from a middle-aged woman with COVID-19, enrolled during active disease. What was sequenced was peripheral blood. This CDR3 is CSVEVGGAGAGELFF. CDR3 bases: TGCAGCGTTGAGGTCGGGGGAGCTGGTGCCGGGGAGCTGTTTTTT.